Each of the 13 T cell receptor beta chains below was sequenced from the same sample in a study of T cells and Merkel cell carcinoma outcomes. Libraries were prepared by immunoSEQ multiplex PCR; TCRdb keeps only in-frame clonotypes and omits some of them. Of fewer than 25,000 clones in the sample, roughly 87% were seen once. The source material was tumor tissue from Merkel cell carcinoma. Receptors originate from a human donor with Merkel cell carcinoma.

V is TRBV6-1 and J is TRBJ1-2, with D perhaps TRBD1 (5 bases). V was clipped by 5 bases and J by 1 base, with 14 bases between them. CDR1 and CDR2 (germline): MNHNS, SASEGT. This CDR3 is 15 amino acids long. CDR3 sequence: CASSPLGGGNYGYTF. CDR3 coding DNA: TGTGCCAGCAGTCCCCTCGGGGGGGGTAACTATGGCTACACCTTC.

The rearrangement joins TRBV7-9 to TRBJ1-6; D unclear. The germline V and J ends were trimmed by 5 bases and 14 bases, with 19 bases remaining between them. CDR1 and CDR2 (germline): SEHNR, FQNEAQ (reference sequence). The CDR3 length is 14 residues. CDR3 loop: CASSAMGGVAALHF. DNA for the CDR3: TGTGCCAGCAGCGCTATGGGTGGGGTAGCGGCCCTCCACTTT.

A remark on this clone: One end of the junction fails to match germline, which may point to a read error. J is TRBJ2-7 and V is TRBV9, with a tentative D call TRBD1 (6 bases). Looked up from germline, CDR1 is SGDLS and CDR2 is YYNGEE. The length of the CDR3 is 15 residues. This chain's CDR3 is CASSPQTGLSYEQYF. The CDR3 nucleotides are TGTGCCAGCAGCCCGCAGACAGGTCTTTCCTACGAGCAGTACTTT.

The genes are TRBV15 and TRBJ1-5; D is ambiguous. V lost 1 base and J lost 0, with 10 bases in between. CDR1 LNHNV and CDR2 YYDKDF come from the germline V gene (reference sequence). The CDR3 has 16 amino acids. CDR3: CATSRGAGYSNQPQHF. The DNA for the CDR3 is TGTGCCACCAGCAGAGGGGCTGGGTATAGCAATCAGCCCCAGCATTTT.

This clone was counted a single time. This rearrangement joins TRBV9 to TRBJ1-1; D remains ambiguous. V was pared by 4 bases and J by 5 bases, with 9 bases between. The CDR3 totals 12 residues. The V gene's germline CDR1 is SGDLS and CDR2 YYNGEE. In DNA form, the CDR3 reads TGTGCCAGCAGCTCTATGGGGACTGAAGCTTTCTTT. This translates into CASSSMGTEAFF.

The rearrangement links TRBV27 to TRBJ1-5; D is perhaps TRBD1 (5 bases). This CDR3 has 15 residues. V was clipped by 2 bases and J by 4 bases, with 12 bases between them. CDR1 and CDR2 from the germline V gene are MNHEY and SMNVEV (reference sequence). CDR3 sequence: CASSLRGLGNQPQHF. CDR3 DNA: TGTGCCAGCAGTTTAAGGGGTCTGGGGAATCAGCCCCAGCATTTT.

The table lists this clone with a count of one. The chain links TRBV6-6 to TRBJ2-1; no reliable D call. CDR3 length equals 13 residues. V dropped 0 bases and J dropped 2 bases, with 2 bases sitting between them. CDR1 is MNHNY and CDR2 is SVGAGI in the germline V gene (reference sequence). DNA for the CDR3: TGTGCCAGCAGTTACTCCACCTACAATGAGCAGTTCTTC. Translating gives CASSYSTYNEQFF.

The V and J genes are TRBV29-1 and TRBJ1-2; D uncertain. With 5 bases removed from V and 3 bases from J, the gap between germline ends came to 16 bases. Germline CDR1 reads SQVTM; CDR2 reads ANQGSEA. This CDR3 has 14 amino acids. CDR3 bases: TGCAGCGTTCCCCGAACTTTCGGTGACTATGGCTACACCTTC. It codes for CSVPRTFGDYGYTF.

The gene calls are TRBV19 and TRBJ2-7; D gene unclear. The ends were cut back, 7 bases at V and 0 bases at J, with 19 bases in the middle. This CDR3 is 16 amino acids long. Germline lookup yields CDR1 LNHDA and CDR2 SQIVND (reference sequence). The CDR3 DNA reads as TGTGCCAGTATTAAGAAGCACGCCGACTTCTCCTACGAGCAGTACTTC. It translates to CASIKKHADFSYEQYF.

The chain recombines TRBV29-1 with TRBJ1-2; 9 bases are shared with TRBD1. Per the germline V gene, CDR1 is SQVTM and CDR2 is ANQGSEA. The J segment lost 2 bases and the V segment lost 6 bases, leaving 10 bases of the junction unmatched. CDR3 size: 15 residues. In nucleotides, the CDR3 is TGCAGCGTAGCCTCCGGGACAGGGCTCAACTATGGCTACACCTTC. Encoded protein: CSVASGTGLNYGYTF.

The chain recombines TRBV19 with TRBJ1-5, with D uncertain. The germline CDR1 and CDR2 sequences are LNHDA and SQIVND (reference sequence). The CDR3 has 17 amino acids. Trimming shortened V by 2 bases and J by 0 bases, and 14 bases separated the two germline ends. The CDR3, as DNA: TGTGCCAGTAGTATATTGAACAGCCGTTATAGCAATCAGCCCCAGCATTTT. Its translation: CASSILNSRYSNQPQHF.

This chain joins TRBV13 and TRBJ2-2; unclear D gene. The V end lost 5 bases, the J end lost 5 bases, and 6 bases lay between the germline ends. CDR3 length: 12 amino acids. CDR1 is PRHDT, CDR2 FYEKMQ, per germline (reference sequence). The CDR3 reads CASSPVTGELFF. DNA for the CDR3: TGTGCCAGCAGCCCAGTTACCGGGGAGCTGTTTTTT. Full variable domain (outside the CDR3, taken from reference TRBV13 and TRBJ2-2): AAGVIQSPRHLIKEKRETATLKCYPIPRHDTVYWYQQGPGQDPQFLISFYEKMQSDKGSIPDRFSAQQFSDYHSELNMSSLELGDSALYFCASSPVTGELFFGEGSRLTVL.

This chain links TRBV29-1 with TRBJ1-1; D is undetermined. Per the germline V gene, CDR1 is SQVTM and CDR2 is ANQGSEA. The CDR3 has 14 residues. Trimming removed 4 bases at V and 0 bases at J, with 12 bases between. As DNA, the CDR3 is TGCAGCGTTGTTAAAAGCCACATGAACACTGAAGCTTTCTTT. This translates into CSVVKSHMNTEAFF.